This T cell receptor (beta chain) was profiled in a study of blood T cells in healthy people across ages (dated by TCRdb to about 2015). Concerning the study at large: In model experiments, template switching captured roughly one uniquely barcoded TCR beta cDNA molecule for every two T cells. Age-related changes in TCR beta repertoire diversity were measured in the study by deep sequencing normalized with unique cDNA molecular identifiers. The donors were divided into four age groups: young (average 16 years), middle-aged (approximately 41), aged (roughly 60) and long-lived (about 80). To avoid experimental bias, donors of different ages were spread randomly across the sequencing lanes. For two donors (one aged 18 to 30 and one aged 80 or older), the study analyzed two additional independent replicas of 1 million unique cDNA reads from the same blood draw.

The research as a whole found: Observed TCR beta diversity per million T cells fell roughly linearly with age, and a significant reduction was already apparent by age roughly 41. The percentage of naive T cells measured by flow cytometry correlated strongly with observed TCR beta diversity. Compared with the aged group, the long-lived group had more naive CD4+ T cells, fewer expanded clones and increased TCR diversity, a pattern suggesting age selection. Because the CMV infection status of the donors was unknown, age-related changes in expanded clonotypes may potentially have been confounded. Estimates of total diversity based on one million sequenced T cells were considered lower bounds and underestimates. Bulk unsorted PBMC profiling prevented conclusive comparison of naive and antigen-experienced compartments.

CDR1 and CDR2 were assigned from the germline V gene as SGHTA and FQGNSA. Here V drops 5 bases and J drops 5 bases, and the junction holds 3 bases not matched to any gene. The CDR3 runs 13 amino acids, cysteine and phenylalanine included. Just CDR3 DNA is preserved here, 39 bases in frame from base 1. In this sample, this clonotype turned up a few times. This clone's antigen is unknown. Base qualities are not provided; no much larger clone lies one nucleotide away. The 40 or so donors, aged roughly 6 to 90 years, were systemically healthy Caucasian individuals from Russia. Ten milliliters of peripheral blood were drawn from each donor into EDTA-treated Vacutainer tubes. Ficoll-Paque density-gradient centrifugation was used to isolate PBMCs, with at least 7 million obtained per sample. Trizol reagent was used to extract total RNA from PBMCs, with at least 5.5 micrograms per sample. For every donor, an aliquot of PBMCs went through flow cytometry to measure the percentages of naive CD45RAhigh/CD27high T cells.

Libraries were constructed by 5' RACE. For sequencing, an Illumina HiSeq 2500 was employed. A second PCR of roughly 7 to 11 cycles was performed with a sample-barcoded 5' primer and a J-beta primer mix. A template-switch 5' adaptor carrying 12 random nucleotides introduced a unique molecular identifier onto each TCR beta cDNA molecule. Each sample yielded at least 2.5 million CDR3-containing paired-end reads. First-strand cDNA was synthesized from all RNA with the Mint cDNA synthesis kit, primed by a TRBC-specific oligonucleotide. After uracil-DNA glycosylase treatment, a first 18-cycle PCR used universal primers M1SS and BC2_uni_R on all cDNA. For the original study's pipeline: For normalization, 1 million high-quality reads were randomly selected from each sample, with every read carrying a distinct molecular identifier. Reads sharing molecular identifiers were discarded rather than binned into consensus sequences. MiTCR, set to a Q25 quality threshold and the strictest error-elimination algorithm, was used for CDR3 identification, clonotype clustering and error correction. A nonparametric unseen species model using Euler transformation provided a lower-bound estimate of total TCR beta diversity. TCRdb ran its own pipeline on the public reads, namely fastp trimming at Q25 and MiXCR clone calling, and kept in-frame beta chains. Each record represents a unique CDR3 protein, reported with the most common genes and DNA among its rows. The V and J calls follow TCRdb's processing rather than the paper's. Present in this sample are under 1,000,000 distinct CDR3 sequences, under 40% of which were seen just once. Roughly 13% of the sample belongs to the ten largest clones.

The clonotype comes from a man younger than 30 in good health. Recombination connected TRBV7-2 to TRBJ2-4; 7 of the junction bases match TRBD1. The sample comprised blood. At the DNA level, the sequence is TGTGCCAGCAGCGCCGGGACAGAAAACATTCAGTACTTC. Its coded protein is CASSAGTENIQYF.